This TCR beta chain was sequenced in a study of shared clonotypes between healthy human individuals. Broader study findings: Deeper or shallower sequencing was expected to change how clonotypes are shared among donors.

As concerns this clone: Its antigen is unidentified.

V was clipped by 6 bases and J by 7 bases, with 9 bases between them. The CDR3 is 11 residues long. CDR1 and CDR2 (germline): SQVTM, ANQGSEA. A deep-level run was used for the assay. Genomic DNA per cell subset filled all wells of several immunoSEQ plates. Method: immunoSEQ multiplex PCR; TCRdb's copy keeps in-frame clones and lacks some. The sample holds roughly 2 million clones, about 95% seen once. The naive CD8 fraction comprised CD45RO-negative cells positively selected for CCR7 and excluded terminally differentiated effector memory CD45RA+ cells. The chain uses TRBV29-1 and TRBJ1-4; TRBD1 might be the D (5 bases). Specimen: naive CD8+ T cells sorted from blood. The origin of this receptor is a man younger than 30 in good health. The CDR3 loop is CSVRGGEKLFF. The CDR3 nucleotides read TGCAGCGTGAGGGGTGGTGAAAAACTGTTTTTT.